Shown below are 22 T cell receptor beta chains from a single sample sequenced in a study of shared clonotypes between healthy human individuals. Only in-frame clones appear in the TCRdb table, and some are missing; sequencing was by immunoSEQ multiplex PCR. This sample has more than 2 million clones, with approximately 94% found just once. Source material: naive CD4+ T cells sorted from blood. Subset indicated: CD45RA+ positively selected. The origin of the receptors is a man younger than 35 in good health.

Remarks on this clone: Distinct nucleotide sequences in the sample also encode this CDR3. V gene TRBV19 combines with J gene TRBJ2-7, with 11 bases identical to TRBD2. The CDR3 has 15 amino acids. Germline V CDR1 and CDR2: LNHDA, SQIVND (reference sequence). The J segment lost 0 bases and the V segment lost 3 bases, leaving 1 base of the junction unmatched. As DNA, the CDR3 is TGTGCCAGTAGTATTGGACTAGCGGGCTCCTACGAGCAGTACTTC. Translated, it gives CASSIGLAGSYEQYF.

The chain couples TRBV7-4 to TRBJ2-7, with D tentatively TRBD2 (6 bases). V was clipped by 11 bases and J by 4 bases, with 18 bases between them. CDR1 and CDR2 (germline): SGHVT, SQSDAQ. The CDR3 spans 13 residues. The CDR3 DNA follows: TGTGCCCCCAATCCGGGAGTCCGGTACGAGCAGTACTTC. Translating gives CAPNPGVRYEQYF.

This clone was seen only a few times. J is TRBJ1-1 and V is TRBV30; D is uncertain. V lost 2 bases to trimming and J lost 1 base, with 11 bases between them. CDR1 and CDR2 from the germline V gene are GTSNPN and SVGIG (reference sequence). This CDR3 is 14 amino acids long. The CDR3, as DNA: TGTGCCTGGAGTTTCGGCAGAGGGAACACTGAAGCTTTCTTT. Protein: CAWSFGRGNTEAFF.

The chain uses TRBV5-1 and TRBJ2-4, with TRBD1 identical over 7 bases. Per the germline V gene, CDR1 is SGHRS and CDR2 is YFSETQ. This CDR3 is 19 amino acids long. The ends lost 5 bases at V and 7 bases at J; junction bases unmatched: 24. DNA of the CDR3: TGCGCCAGCAGTCCCACCTTGTATAGGGTAGGGGGCAAGGAGAACATTCAGTACTTC. Translation: CASSPTLYRVGGKENIQYF.

V and J are TRBV10-1 and TRBJ2-3; TRBD1 might be the D (6 bases). The V and J ends lost 5 bases and 3 bases respectively, with 15 bases between them. Per germline, CDR1 WNHNN and CDR2 SYGVQD (reference sequence). This CDR3 comprises 15 residues. The chain's CDR3 is CASSQQGVDTDTQYF. The CDR3 region has the DNA TGCGCCAGCAGTCAACAGGGAGTGGATACAGATACGCAGTATTTT.

The rearrangement links TRBV28 to TRBJ1-6, with D uncertain. Germline V gene data show CDR1 as MDHEN and CDR2 as SYDVKM. Trimming took off 6 bases at V and 12 bases at J, with 12 bases between the two ends. This CDR3 spans 12 amino acids. The CDR3 DNA follows: TGTGCCAGCAGCCTTTACCCGGGACCCCTCCACTTT. Its protein is CASSLYPGPLHF.

The CDR3 loop reads CASSPIQGVDNEQFF. Here the CDR3 DNA reads TGTGCCAGCAGCCCGATCCAGGGGGTTGACAATGAGCAGTTCTTC. V usage is TRBV5-4 and J usage is TRBJ2-1, with 7 bases lining up with TRBD1. The CDR3 runs to 15 residues. The V and J ends lost 4 bases and 5 bases, in that order; junction bases with no gene match: 9. CDR1 is SGHNT, CDR2 YYREEE, per germline (reference sequence).

This chain joins TRBV5-4 and TRBJ2-7, with D possibly being TRBD1 or TRBD2 (5 bases each). V shed 0 bases and J shed 5 bases, with 18 bases lying between them. Per the germline V gene, CDR1 is SGHNT and CDR2 is YYREEE (reference sequence). This CDR3 spans 16 amino acids. CDR3 DNA sequence: TGTGCCAGCAGCTTGGCCACGAAGAGGGGTATCCACGAGCAGTACTTC. Protein product: CASSLATKRGIHEQYF.

The V gene is TRBV5-4, the J gene TRBJ2-7; 10 bases are shared with TRBD2. The V segment lost 5 bases and the J segment 7 bases; nucleotides outside the gene matches: 12. The CDR3 totals 15 residues. Germline V gives CDR1 SGHNT, CDR2 YYREEE (reference sequence). CDR3: CASSRLAGVQEEQYF. In DNA form, the CDR3 reads TGTGCCAGCAGTCGGCTAGCGGGAGTCCAGGAAGAGCAGTACTTC.

The chain recombines TRBV21-1 with TRBJ2-2. TRBV21-1 is a known pseudogene. The CDR3 is 13 residues long. CDR3: CASRAFRDGELFF. The CDR3 bases are TGTGCCAGCAGGGCTTTTAGGGACGGGGAGCTGTTTTTT.

A remark on this clone: A junction end diverges from the germline sequence, so it may reflect a read error. The chain is built from TRBV7-2 and TRBJ2-4; TRBD2 matches 11 bases. The CDR3 totals 13 residues. Germline assignment: CDR1 SGHTA and CDR2 FQGNSA. Written as DNA, the CDR3 is TGTGCCAGCAGCTCCGAATCAACTAGCGGGAGAGACTTC. Its translation: CASSSESTSGRDF. Complete variable domain (other parts from reference TRBV7-2 and TRBJ2-4): GAGVSQSPSNKVTEKGKDVELRCDPISGHTALYWYRQSLGQGLEFLIYFQGNSAPDKSGLPSDRFSAERTGGSVSTLTIQRTQQEDSAVYLCASSSESTSGRDFGAGTRLSVL.

CDR3 bases: TGTGCCAGCAGCTTATCGGCTAAGGGCGATCAGCCCCAGCATTTT. Its protein product is CASSLSAKGDQPQHF. The rearrangement uses TRBV7-9 and TRBJ1-5, with D hard to call. This CDR3 contains 15 residues. V lost 2 bases to trimming and J lost 5 bases, with 13 bases between them. CDR1 SEHNR and CDR2 FQNEAQ come from the germline V gene (reference sequence).

Regarding this clone: Other DNA sequences of this sample code for an identical CDR3. V and J are TRBV5-1 and TRBJ1-2; possibly TRBD1 for D (5 bases). V lost 1 base, J lost 3 bases, and 7 bases lay in between. This CDR3 is 13 amino acids long. The germline gives CDR1 SGHRS, CDR2 YFSETQ. The CDR3 coding sequence is TGCGCCAGCAGCTTGACAGGCGACTATGGCTACACCTTC. Translating it yields CASSLTGDYGYTF.

As DNA, the CDR3 is TGTGCCAGCAGCTTATCGGCAGGGGGGTACGAGCAGTACTTC. Translated: CASSLSAGGYEQYF. V and J are TRBV7-2 and TRBJ2-7, with D maybe TRBD1 (7 bases). V was shortened by 2 bases and J by 4 bases, with 12 bases between the two germline ends. Germline V gives CDR1 SGHTA, CDR2 FQGNSA. The CDR3 loop spans 14 amino acids.

V and J are TRBV7-2 and TRBJ2-7; TRBD2 matches at 13 bases. This CDR3 is 16 amino acids long. Trimming at V came to 4 bases and at J to 7 bases, leaving 10 bases not matched to a gene. Germline CDR1 SGHTA, CDR2 FQGNSA. CDR3 sequence reads: CASSSGLAGHSGEQYF. DNA for the CDR3: TGTGCCAGCAGCTCGGGACTAGCGGGACATTCTGGGGAGCAGTACTTC.

In this sample, this clone turned up once. The gene calls are TRBV4-1 and TRBJ2-1, with D uncertain. Germline V gene lookup returns CDR1 MGHRA and CDR2 YSYEKL. V lost 4 bases, J lost 10 bases, and 23 bases lay in between. The length of the CDR3 is 16 residues. Here the CDR3 DNA reads TGCGCCAGCAGCCTCCTAGTTGCGATCCAAAAACCAGAGCAGTTCTTC. Its translation is CASSLLVAIQKPEQFF.

This sequence joins TRBV5-6 and TRBJ1-1; weak D call: TRBD1 (6 bases). V was clipped by 0 bases and J by 4 bases, with 13 bases between them. The CDR3 extends over 15 amino acids. CDR1 and CDR2 from the germline V gene are SGHDT and YYEEEE. CDR3 DNA: TGTGCCAGCAGCTTGGTTGGAGGGGGGAGCACTGAAGCTTTCTTT. Protein: CASSLVGGGSTEAFF.

V usage is TRBV30 and J usage is TRBJ2-4, with 7 bases aligning to TRBD1. The CDR3 contains 14 residues. The trim removed 0 bases at V and 3 bases at J, leaving 2 bases unmatched. Germline values: CDR1 GTSNPN, CDR2 SVGIG (reference sequence). The CDR3 coding sequence is TGTGCCTGGAGTGTTAGGGGGCTCAAAAACATTCAGTACTTC. This codes for CAWSVRGLKNIQYF.

The chain is built from TRBV5-1 and TRBJ2-6; D gene uncertain. This CDR3 has 18 residues. Germline V lookup: CDR1 SGHRS, CDR2 YFSETQ. Trimming left V 0 bases short and J 0 bases short, with 13 bases between. DNA for the CDR3: TGCGCCAGCAGCTTGGTCCCACGGATTACCTCTGGGGCCAACGTCCTGACTTTC. Its translation: CASSLVPRITSGANVLTF.

V and J are TRBV6-6 and TRBJ1-6; D call uncertain. The germline V gene has CDR1 MNHNY and CDR2 SVGAGI (reference sequence). Trimming removed 2 bases at V and 1 base at J, with 6 bases between. The CDR3 extends over 15 amino acids. The CDR3 coding sequence is TGTGCCAGCAGTTACCTGGGGTCCTATAATTCACCCCTCCACTTT. Translated, it gives CASSYLGSYNSPLHF.

This chain links TRBV27 with TRBJ1-6; D unclear. Trimming removed 6 bases at V and 13 bases at J, with 13 bases between. The CDR3 consists of 12 residues. In germline, CDR1 is MNHEY, CDR2 SMNVEV (reference sequence). CDR3 residues: CASRSALRPLHF. DNA of the CDR3: TGTGCCAGCAGGTCCGCCCTGAGGCCCCTCCACTTT.

V gene TRBV5-4 combines with J gene TRBJ2-7, with D perhaps matching TRBD1 (6 bases). The CDR3 totals 15 residues. Germline V gene sequence: CDR1 SGHNT, CDR2 YYREEE (reference sequence). Trimming stripped 3 bases from V and 7 bases from J, with 20 bases between. CDR3 residues: CASSSGGRVDTEQYF. The CDR3 DNA reads as TGTGCCAGCAGCTCTGGGGGCAGGGTGGATACGGAGCAGTACTTC.